A selection of T cell receptor beta chains follows, all from one sample in a study of OX40 agonist ivuxolimab in advanced cancers. The data were produced by immunoSEQ multiplex PCR, yet TCRdb's version contains in-frame clones alone and is incomplete. Here the sample spans roughly 52,000 clones, more than 65% being singletons. The specimen comprised CD4+ or CD8+ T cells sorted from blood, sampled in a trial of the OX40 agonist ivuxolimab. The receptors stem from an adult with an advanced solid tumor such as melanoma, head and neck, liver or kidney cancer. Each CDR3 is given with its conserved first and last residue. Fields, in order: J gene, clone size, V gene, D gene, CDR3 DNA, CDR3 protein. D genes are given only for firm matches. For some rows the clone size is stated as once, few or many, or as a class when expanded; others skip it.

TRBJ1-4,.,TRBV5-4,.,TGTGCCAGCAGCCAAGGTATGGGAGAAAAACTGTTTTTT,CASSQGMGEKLFF
TRBJ2-2,.,TRBV19,TRBD1,TGTGCCAGTAGGACACTTGCGACAGGGGGCTACACCGGGGAGCTGTTTTTT,CASRTLATGGYTGELFF
TRBJ2-5,.,TRBV7-7,TRBD1,TGTGCCAGCAGCACAGGGGTCGGGGAGACCCAGTACTTC,CASSTGVGETQYF
TRBJ2-1,few,TRBV6-5,TRBD2,TGTGCCAGCAAACTAGCGCCGAGCTCCTACAATGAGCAGTTCTTC,CASKLAPSSYNEQFF
TRBJ1-1,.,TRBV11-2,.,TGTGCCAGCAGCTCGGGGGCCCACTTAGTAGCTTTCTTT,CASSSGAHLVAFF
TRBJ1-2,.,TRBV29-1,TRBD1,TGCAGCGTTCCCAGGGGGACCGACTACTATGGCTACACCTTC,CSVPRGTDYYGYTF
TRBJ2-3,.,TRBV19,.,TGTGCCAGTAGTATACGGGGGATGGGGGATACGCAGTATTTT,CASSIRGMGDTQYF
TRBJ2-1,.,TRBV11-3,.,TGTGCCAGCAGCCCCAGCCAAAGTGAGCAGTTCTTC,CASSPSQSEQFF
TRBJ2-1,.,TRBV29-1,TRBD1,TGCAGCACCTGGGGACAGGGAGCTGAGCAGTTCTTC,CSTWGQGAEQFF
TRBJ1-5,.,TRBV4-1,.,TGCGCCAGCAGCCCCGGACAGTATAGCAATCAGCCCCAGCATTTT,CASSPGQYSNQPQHF
TRBJ2-5,.,TRBV18,.,TGTGCCAGCTCACCAGTAGTGCGGGGGACCCAGTACTTC,CASSPVVRGTQYF
TRBJ2-4,few,TRBV15,.,TGTGCCACCAGCAGAGATATCGCCGGAGGTGGACGCGGAAACATTCAGTACTTC,CATSRDIAGGGRGNIQYF
TRBJ1-5,once,TRBV9,TRBD1,TGTGCCAGCTTTGATGGAGACAGGGCCAATCAGCCCCAGCATTTT,CASFDGDRANQPQHF
TRBJ2-2,.,TRBV5-5,.,TGTGCCAGCAGCCGCGGGCCTGGGACGAACACCGGGGAGCTGTTTTTT,CASSRGPGTNTGELFF
TRBJ1-1,.,TRBV29-1,.,TGCAGCGTAGTGACAGCCGCTAACACTGAAGCTTTCTTT,CSVVTAANTEAFF
TRBJ1-6,.,TRBV19,.,TGTGCCAGTAGTCCTCGGGTCCCTAATTCACCCCTCCACTTT,CASSPRVPNSPLHF
TRBJ2-2,.,TRBV7-2,TRBD2,TGTGCCAGCAGCTTACTCGGGAGGGCCGGCACCGGGGAGCTGTTTTTT,CASSLLGRAGTGELFF